This TCR beta chain was found in a study of blood T cell repertoires in COVID-19. Overall study: Researchers got acute and convalescent COVID-19 samples from the United States, Italy and Spain. T cells, B-cell-depleted T cells, or PBMCs provided the cDNA or gDNA that served as material.

Seattle patients were enrolled during active infection and followed longitudinally. J gave up 2 bases and V 10 bases, and 11 bases lay outside the gene matches. CDR1 WSHSY and CDR2 SAAADI come from the germline V gene. CDR3 length equals 16 residues. Authors' processing steps: Estimated nucleated cell counts came from reference gene primer amplification. Repertoires were generated with immunoSEQ multiplex PCR, while TCRdb's copy carries only in-frame clones and drops some. The V and J calls and the clone size are those of that table, but D and trimming were determined from the DNA. The sample shows some 520,000 clones, roughly nine tenths of them seen only once.

The clonotype was recovered from a man aged 18 to 29 with COVID-19, enrolled during active disease. The chain uses TRBV10-2 and TRBJ2-7, with TRBD2 matching 13 bases. Sequenced material: peripheral blood. CDR3: CATRGLAGRQTYEQYF. The CDR3 DNA reads TGCGCCACCCGGGGACTAGCGGGGAGACAAACCTACGAGCAGTACTTC.